This T cell receptor beta chain is from a study of blood T cell repertoires in COVID-19. Study at large: COVID-19 samples from acute and convalescent phases originated in the United States, Italy and Spain.

The CDR3 consists of 15 residues. CDR1 and CDR2 (germline): SGHRS, YFSETQ. V gave up 4 bases and J gave up 2 bases; unmatched junction bases: 4. As processed by the authors: Counts of nucleated cells, estimated from reference gene primer amplification, were obtained. Repertoires were generated with immunoSEQ multiplex PCR, while TCRdb's copy carries only in-frame clones and drops some. D and trimming were read from the DNA, whereas the V and J calls and clone size are those reported in that table. This sample has over 350,000 clones, with roughly 90% found just once. The origin of this receptor is a woman in her twenties or thirties with acute COVID-19. This rearrangement joins TRBV5-1 to TRBJ1-4, with 8 bases that match TRBD1. Sequencing input: PBMCs or T cells enriched from blood (not recorded which). The CDR3: CASSIRGPTNEKLFF. The CDR3 DNA sequence: TGCGCCAGCAGCATCAGGGGGCCGACTAATGAAAAACTGTTTTTT. Drawing the rest from reference TRBV5-1 and TRBJ1-4, the complete variable domain is KAGVTQTPRYLIKTRGQQVTLSCSPISGHRSVSWYQQTPGQGLQFLFEYFSETQRNKGNFPGRFSGRQFSNSRSEMNVSTLELGDSALYLCASSIRGPTNEKLFFGSGTQLSVL.